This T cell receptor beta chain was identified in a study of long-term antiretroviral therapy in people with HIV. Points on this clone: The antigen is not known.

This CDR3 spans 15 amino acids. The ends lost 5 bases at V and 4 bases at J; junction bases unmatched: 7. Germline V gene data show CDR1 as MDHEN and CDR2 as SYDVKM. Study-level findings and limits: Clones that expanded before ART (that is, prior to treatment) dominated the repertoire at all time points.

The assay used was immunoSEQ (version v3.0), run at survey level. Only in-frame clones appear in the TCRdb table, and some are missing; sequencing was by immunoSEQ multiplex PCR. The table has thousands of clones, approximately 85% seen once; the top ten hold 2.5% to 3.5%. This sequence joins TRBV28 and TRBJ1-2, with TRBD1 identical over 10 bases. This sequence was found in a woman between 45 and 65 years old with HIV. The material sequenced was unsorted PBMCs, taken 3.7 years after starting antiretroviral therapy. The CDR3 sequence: CASSAGTGDLYGYTF. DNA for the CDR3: TGTGCCAGCAGTGCCGGGACAGGGGACCTCTATGGCTACACCTTC.